The present TCR beta chain was sequenced within a study of post-analysis software for immune sequencing data. The CDR3 spans 15 residues. Germline-derived CDR1 and CDR2 are SGHTA and FQGNSA. V dropped 7 bases and J dropped 2; count of bases not matched to a gene: 9. This clonotype has at least ten counts. Antigen specificity is unknown. TCR beta cDNA libraries included unique molecular identifiers. From the PCR reads, TCRdb called clonotypes with MiXCR, one entry per CDR3 protein. The sample contains about 170,000 distinct CDR3 sequences, about 29% of which appear only once. General study findings and limits: Roughly five TRBV segments were more frequent in patients than controls; TRBV5-6, TRBV5-1 and TRBV20-1 belonged to this group. The study found significantly lower normalized Chao1 diversity in multiple sclerosis patients than in controls.

The source of this sequence is a girl aged 5 to 17 with multiple sclerosis. The chain joins TRBV7-2 to TRBJ1-2; 8 bases are shared with TRBD1. Sequencing input: blood. The chain's CDR3 is CASNRPGQENYGYTF. CDR3 coding DNA: TGTGCCAGCAACAGACCGGGACAGGAGAACTATGGCTACACCTTC. Combining the CDR3 with reference TRBV7-2 and TRBJ1-2 gives the whole variable domain GAGVSQSPSNKVTEKGKDVELRCDPISGHTALYWYRQSLGQGLEFLIYFQGNSAPDKSGLPSDRFSAERTGGSVSTLTIQRTQQEDSAVYLCASNRPGQENYGYTFGSGTRLTVV.